The entry below describes one T cell receptor beta chain. Its antigen remains unknown. Amplified TCR beta CDR3 regions derived from RNA transcripts. The HTBI primer set was used in a first-round RT-PCR of the TCR CDR3. TCRdb called the multiplex PCR reads again in MiXCR, with one record for every CDR3 protein. The sample records roughly 500,000 distinct CDR3 sequences, about 16% being singletons. This record belongs to a study of T cells in Graves' hyperthyroidism and ophthalmopathy. Overall study: Blood from the periphery was taken at initial diagnosis, before any treatment.

CDR1 and CDR2 (germline): LNHDA, SQIVND (reference sequence). The CDR3 is made up of 13 amino acids. V was clipped by 3 bases and J by 1 base, with 7 bases between them. Uncontrolled infection, other autoimmune disease, pregnancy or lactation excluded patients. Study findings and constraints: In validation, the model predicted ophthalmopathy. These predictions came a median approximately 5.9 months before onset. Peripheral blood also featured most of the thyroid clonotypes expanded above 0.001.

The rearrangement links TRBV19 to TRBJ2-7; D gene uncertain. This TCR was sampled from a woman younger than 45 with Graves' ophthalmopathy. Sequenced input: blood. DNA for the CDR3: TGTGCCAGTAGTATGAGGAATTCCTACGAGCAGTACTTC. Translation: CASSMRNSYEQYF.